These 24 T cell receptor beta chains were sequenced from one sample in a study of blood T cell repertoires in COVID-19. Measured with immunoSEQ multiplex PCR; TCRdb has only the in-frame clones, and not every one. The sample shows 43,000 or so clones, about 86% of them seen only once. The source material was peripheral blood. These receptors all come from a woman at least 80 years old with acute or convalescent COVID-19.

The chain is built from TRBV5-4 and TRBJ2-3; the match to TRBD2 covers 9 bases. The CDR3 has 16 residues. V was pared by 4 bases and J by 4 bases, with 10 bases of the junction left unmatched. In germline, CDR1 is SGHNT, CDR2 YYREEE (reference sequence). The CDR3 region is CASSPLAGGPADTQYF. The CDR3 nucleotides read TGTGCCAGCAGCCCCCTGGCGGGGGGGCCGGCAGATACGCAGTATTTT.

The rearrangement joins TRBV5-1 to TRBJ2-1; no clear D. This CDR3 contains 15 residues. V was pared by 0 bases and J by 0 bases, with 7 bases between. Germline CDR1 is SGHRS and CDR2 is YFSETQ. CDR3 bases: TGCGCCAGCAGCTTGGTCCCGGGCTCCTACAATGAGCAGTTCTTC. Residues: CASSLVPGSYNEQFF.

The V gene is TRBV6-1, the J gene TRBJ2-7; 11 bases match TRBD1. Trimming at V came to 1 base and at J to 1 base, leaving 6 bases not matched to a gene. This CDR3 is 17 amino acids long. Germline V gene sequence: CDR1 MNHNS, CDR2 SASEGT. CDR3 sequence reads: CASSEGKDRGRSYEQYF. The DNA of the CDR3 is TGTGCCAGCAGTGAAGGAAAGGACAGGGGGCGATCCTACGAGCAGTACTTC.

Comment on this clone: An end of the junction does not agree with germline; a read error may underlie this. V usage is TRBV6-1 and J usage is TRBJ2-7; TRBD2 matches at 7 bases. CDR3 size: 14 residues. CDR1 MNHNS and CDR2 SASEGT come from the germline V gene. In nucleotides, the CDR3 is TGTGCCAGCAGGGAAGCCGGGGGGACCTACGAGCAGTACTTC. It is translated as CASREAGGTYEQYF.

This chain uses TRBV2 with TRBJ1-2; no definite D call. Germline CDR1 reads SNHLY; CDR2 reads FYNNEI. This CDR3 spans 12 amino acids. V was trimmed by 2 bases and J by 4 bases, leaving 5 bases between them. CDR3 sequence (DNA): TGTGCCAGCAGTGAATCCGGCTATGGCTACACCTTC. Protein: CASSESGYGYTF.

The chain uses TRBV5-4 and TRBJ1-1; TRBD1 matches 9 bases. The CDR3 has 14 residues. Germline-derived CDR1 and CDR2 are SGHNT and YYREEE (reference sequence). J gave up 7 bases and V 0 bases, and 4 bases lay outside the gene matches. The CDR3 sequence is CASSLDRGLDEAFF. CDR3 bases: TGTGCCAGCAGCTTGGACAGGGGGCTAGATGAAGCTTTCTTT.

This clone occurred once. At one boundary the junction diverges from the germline segment, which might be a read error. V is TRBV6-5 and J is TRBJ1-2; D may be TRBD1 (6 bases). Germline V gene lookup returns CDR1 MNHEY and CDR2 SVGAGI. The CDR3 is made up of 15 amino acids. The CDR3, as DNA: TGTGCCAGCAGTGACTCTGGGGGCGCCGACTATGGCTACACCTTC. Amino acid sequence: CASSDSGGADYGYTF.

The genes are TRBV11-2 and TRBJ2-7; TRBD2 might be the D (7 bases). The CDR3 has 16 amino acids. Trimming removed 5 bases at V and 2 bases at J, with 19 bases between. Germline V lookup: CDR1 SGHAT, CDR2 FQNNGV. CDR3 coding DNA: TGTGCCAGCAGCCTCCAGAGGGGGGGCTCGGCCTACGAGCAGTACTTC. This gives the protein CASSLQRGGSAYEQYF.

CDR3 sequence: CASSVGTGGWRSTEAFF. CDR3 DNA: TGTGCCAGCAGCGTAGGAACAGGGGGGTGGAGGAGCACTGAAGCTTTCTTT. The chain carries TRBV9 and TRBJ1-1; 8 nucleotides line up with TRBD1. This CDR3 is 17 amino acids long. Germline lookup yields CDR1 SGDLS and CDR2 YYNGEE. After removal of 0 bases from V and 4 bases from J, the junction contained 11 bases not matched to a gene.

The chain couples TRBV4-1 to TRBJ2-2, with TRBD2 matching over 7 bases. Germline trimming cut 3 bases from V and 5 bases from J; bases unmatched to any gene: 15. The CDR3 is 18 residues long. The germline gives CDR1 MGHRA, CDR2 YSYEKL. CDR3 protein: CASSQGTTGTPKTGELFF. DNA for the CDR3: TGCGCCAGCAGCCAGGGGACTACCGGGACCCCAAAGACCGGGGAGCTGTTTTTT.

This clone is medium-sized by share. The chain carries TRBV6-5 and TRBJ1-5; 8 bases map to TRBD1. Germline values: CDR1 MNHEY, CDR2 SVGAGI. The CDR3 totals 15 residues. With V trimmed by 5 bases and J by 3 bases, 6 bases remained unmatched. The CDR3 loop reads CASSLTGGSNQPQHF. The CDR3 DNA follows: TGTGCCAGCAGTCTTACAGGGGGATCCAATCAGCCCCAGCATTTT.

V usage is TRBV4-1 and J usage is TRBJ2-2, with a tentative D call TRBD2 (6 bases). From germline, CDR1 is MGHRA and CDR2 YSYEKL. Trimming took off 2 bases at V and 6 bases at J, with 13 bases between the two ends. The CDR3 totals 15 residues. The CDR3 spells CASSQIAGLAGELFF. The CDR3 nucleotides are TGCGCCAGCAGCCAAATTGCGGGGTTGGCCGGGGAGCTGTTTTTT.

This clone was seen once. The chain joins TRBV6-5 to TRBJ2-3; 7 positions match TRBD1. There are 14 residues in the CDR3. V trimming: 7 bases; J trimming: 0 bases; junction bases outside the gene matches: 4. In germline, CDR1 is MNHEY, CDR2 SVGAGI. The chain's CDR3 is CASTPTGSTDTQYF. In DNA form, the CDR3 reads TGTGCCAGCACCCCGACAGGGAGCACAGATACGCAGTATTTT.

The CDR3 here is CASSSPTSGGFDTQYF. Here the CDR3 DNA reads TGTGCCAGCAGCTCACCGACTAGCGGGGGGTTCGATACGCAGTATTTT. The gene calls are TRBV5-4 and TRBJ2-3; 13 bases fit TRBD2. There are 16 residues in the CDR3. V was pared by 3 bases and J by 6 bases, with 7 bases of the junction left unmatched. Per the germline V gene, CDR1 is SGHNT and CDR2 is YYREEE (reference sequence). Filled out from reference TRBV5-4 and TRBJ2-3, the complete variable domain reads ETGVTQSPTHLIKTRGQQVTLRCSSQSGHNTVSWYQQALGQGPQFIFQYYREEENGRGNFPPRFSGLQFPNYSSELNVNALELDDSALYLCASSSPTSGGFDTQYFGPGTRLTVL.

The rearrangement links TRBV10-2 to TRBJ1-1; weak D call: TRBD1 (6 bases). V lost 4 bases and J lost 4, with 10 bases in between. This CDR3 has 13 amino acids. CDR1 is WSHSY and CDR2 is SAAADI in the germline V gene. The DNA of the CDR3 is TGCGCCAGCAGTGTTGAAGGGGGCACTGAAGCTTTCTTT. Amino acids: CASSVEGGTEAFF.

The V and J genes are TRBV2 and TRBJ1-3; D not resolved. The CDR3 spans 13 residues. V was clipped by 7 bases and J by 0 bases, with 7 bases between them. CDR1 is SNHLY, CDR2 FYNNEI, per germline. The CDR3 spells CASIRISGNTIYF. In nucleotides, the CDR3 is TGTGCCAGCATCCGTATCTCTGGAAACACCATATATTTT. The complete variable domain, with remaining parts taken from reference TRBV2 and TRBJ1-3, reads EPEVTQTPSHQVTQMGQEVILRCVPISNHLYFYWYRQILGQKVEFLVSFYNNEISEKSEIFDDQFSVERPDGSNFTLKIRSTKLEDSAMYFCASIRISGNTIYFGEGSWLTVV.

The J gene is TRBJ1-4, the V gene TRBV6-4, with unresolved D. Germline V gene lookup returns CDR1 MRHNA and CDR2 SNTAGT. V was clipped by 6 bases and J by 0 bases, with 5 bases between them. The CDR3 length is 13 residues. The CDR3 reads CASREATNEKLFF. The CDR3 DNA is TGTGCCAGCAGAGAGGCAACTAATGAAAAACTGTTTTTT.

The chain couples TRBV6-4 to TRBJ1-2, with TRBD1 as a possible D gene (6 bases). The V gene lost 6 bases and the J gene lost 2 bases, with 16 bases spanning the gap. The CDR3 consists of 15 residues. Germline lookup yields CDR1 MRHNA and CDR2 SNTAGT. CDR3 region: CASSAGVSGNYGYTF. The CDR3 nucleotides read TGTGCCAGCAGCGCAGGGGTTTCTGGAAACTATGGCTACACCTTC.

The V gene is TRBV2, the J gene TRBJ1-1; TRBD1 agrees at 9 bases. Losses at the gene ends were 6 bases for V and 6 bases for J; bases not matched to a gene: 8. Per germline, CDR1 SNHLY and CDR2 FYNNEI. The CDR3 has 14 amino acids. The CDR3 nucleotides read TGTGCCAGCAGCAGGGGGACAGGGATAGCTGAAGCTTTCTTT. This gives the protein CASSRGTGIAEAFF.

The chain joins TRBV19 to TRBJ1-1; D call uncertain. The CDR3 length is 15 residues. CDR1 is LNHDA and CDR2 is SQIVND in the germline V gene (reference sequence). V dropped 0 bases and J dropped 1 base, with 9 bases sitting between them. CDR3 protein: CASSIDWQANTEAFF. The CDR3 DNA reads TGTGCCAGTAGTATAGATTGGCAGGCGAACACTGAAGCTTTCTTT.

The CDR3 loop reads CASSLNRNSDTQYF. The CDR3 DNA sequence: TGCGCCAGCAGCTTGAACAGAAATTCAGATACGCAGTATTTT. The V and J genes are TRBV5-1 and TRBJ2-3; D is undetermined. Trimming stripped 1 base from V and 4 bases from J, with 10 bases between. Germline CDR1 and CDR2: SGHRS and YFSETQ. The CDR3 is made up of 14 amino acids.

V is TRBV5-1 and J is TRBJ2-3; D is unresolved. Germline V gene sequence: CDR1 SGHRS, CDR2 YFSETQ. This CDR3 is built from 14 residues. The V end was cut by 0 bases, the J end by 2 bases, with 7 bases between. The CDR3 reads CASSLDGSTDTQYF. CDR3 DNA sequence: TGCGCCAGCAGCTTGGACGGGTCCACAGATACGCAGTATTTT.

This chain joins TRBV10-3 and TRBJ2-7; D possibly corresponds to TRBD2 (6 bases). There are 14 residues in the CDR3. Per the germline V gene, CDR1 is ENHRY and CDR2 is SYGVKD. The V gene lost 6 bases and the J gene lost 0 bases, with 12 bases spanning the gap. Here the CDR3 reads CAIRPGLNSYEQYF. The CDR3 DNA reads TGTGCCATCAGACCGGGACTGAACTCCTACGAGCAGTACTTC.

The chain employs TRBV7-6 and TRBJ1-4, with 8 bases lining up with TRBD1. Germline values: CDR1 SGHVS, CDR2 FNYEAQ. This CDR3 region has 15 residues. J was trimmed by 5 bases and V by 5 bases; bases with no gene match: 7. CDR3 coding DNA: TGTGCCAGCAGCGCCATGACAGGGGTCAATGAAAAACTGTTTTTT. It specifies CASSAMTGVNEKLFF.